The next 26 T cell receptor beta chains were all read from a single sample in a study of cytomegalovirus exposure and HLA in healthy donors. PCR amplification relied on 60 Vbeta primers (plus 13 Jbeta primers). This table comes from immunoSEQ multiplex PCR, and its TCRdb copy is limited to in-frame clones, with some not included. The top ten hold about 1.6% of the sample, which has about 61,000 clones, around 92% seen once. The source material was PBMCs. These receptors were taken from a man between 25 and 39 years old in good health and CMV-seropositive.

This rearrangement joins TRBV28 to TRBJ1-2; a weak D match, TRBD1 (5 bases). This CDR3 has 12 residues. CDR1 is MDHEN and CDR2 is SYDVKM in the germline V gene. Deletions cut 3 bases from V and 6 bases from J, with 8 bases between. The CDR3 loop reads CASSLSGDGYTF. The CDR3 DNA sequence: TGTGCCAGCAGTTTGTCGGGGGATGGCTACACCTTC.

V gene TRBV11-3 combines with J gene TRBJ2-2; a possible D gene is TRBD2 (5 bases). Trimming left V 5 bases short and J 0 bases short, with 7 bases between. Germline V gene data show CDR1 as SGHNT and CDR2 as YENEEA. CDR3 length: 14 amino acids. For the CDR3, the DNA is TGTGCCAGCAGCCGTAGCGCGAACACCGGGGAGCTGTTTTTT. Its translation is CASSRSANTGELFF.

The V call is TRBV9, the J call TRBJ2-1; TRBD1 aligns across 8 bases. The CDR3 is made up of 16 amino acids. Germline V CDR1 and CDR2: SGDLS, YYNGEE. V gave up 2 bases and J gave up 4 bases; unmatched junction bases: 8. CDR3 DNA: TGTGCCAGCAGCGTCCAGACTCAGGGGGCTTACAATGAGCAGTTCTTC. It encodes CASSVQTQGAYNEQFF. Together with reference TRBV9 and TRBJ2-1, the CDR3 gives the full variable domain: DSGVTQTPKHLITATGQRVTLRCSPRSGDLSVYWYQQSLDQGLQFLIQYYNGEERAKGNILERFSAQQFPDLHSELNLSSLELGDSALYFCASSVQTQGAYNEQFFGPGTRLTVL.

This clone was observed once. This sequence joins TRBV7-8 and TRBJ1-5; TRBD1 matches at 8 bases. This CDR3 has 16 residues. V gave up 0 bases and J gave up 1 base; unmatched junction bases: 2. Looked up from germline, CDR1 is SGHVS and CDR2 is FQNEAQ. The CDR3 coding sequence is TGTGCCAGCAGCTTAGCAGGACAGGGCAGCAATCAGCCCCAGCATTTT. Its translation: CASSLAGQGSNQPQHF.

The chain couples TRBV5-6 to TRBJ1-4; a possible D gene is TRBD1 (6 bases). Trimming left V 0 bases short and J 5 bases short, with 11 bases between. The CDR3 length is 15 residues. Germline V CDR1 and CDR2: SGHDT, YYEEEE. In DNA form, the CDR3 reads TGTGCCAGCAGCTTGGCGGGACAAGGGAATGAAAAACTGTTTTTT. Translated: CASSLAGQGNEKLFF.

The rearrangement uses TRBV6-4 and TRBJ2-1; TRBD2 matches 10 bases. The CDR3 sequence is 15 residues long. Germline assignment: CDR1 MRHNA and CDR2 SNTAGT. V shed 2 bases, J shed 3 bases, and the junction held 1 base outside the gene matches. Written as DNA, the CDR3 is TGTGCCAGCAGTGACGGGACTAGCGACTACAATGAGCAGTTCTTC. Translated: CASSDGTSDYNEQFF.

V usage is TRBV19 and J usage is TRBJ1-5; 7 positions match TRBD1. The V gene end was trimmed by 6 bases and the J gene end by 0 bases; junction bases not matched to a gene: 5. Per the germline V gene, CDR1 is LNHDA and CDR2 is SQIVND (reference sequence). The CDR3 sequence is 15 residues long. The CDR3 region has the DNA TGTGCCAGTAGAAGGGACAGTAATAGCAATCAGCCCCAGCATTTT. Its translation: CASRRDSNSNQPQHF. Together with reference TRBV19 and TRBJ1-5, the CDR3 gives the full variable domain: DGGITQSPKYLFRKEGQNVTLSCEQNLNHDAMYWYRQDPGQGLRLIYYSQIVNDFQKGDIAEGYSVSREKKESFPLTVTSAQKNPTAFYLCASRRDSNSNQPQHFGDGTRLSIL.

This clone showed up just once. The chain couples TRBV19 to TRBJ1-1; possibly TRBD1 for D (5 bases). From germline, CDR1 is LNHDA and CDR2 SQIVND (reference sequence). This CDR3 contains 14 residues. V was clipped by 8 bases and J by 0 bases, with 13 bases between them. The CDR3 loop is CASSLGLMNTEAFF. As DNA, the CDR3 is TGTGCCAGTTCCCTGGGACTGATGAACACTGAAGCTTTCTTT.

As DNA, the CDR3 is TGTGCCAGCGCCCTCGGAGGGGCTGAGACTGAAGCTTTCTTT. Translated, it gives CASALGGAETEAFF. The chain has TRBV7-9 and TRBJ1-1, with D perhaps TRBD1 (5 bases). The CDR3 loop spans 14 amino acids. Germline assignment: CDR1 SEHNR and CDR2 FQNEAQ (reference sequence). V dropped 8 bases and J dropped 5 bases, with 18 bases sitting between them.

The chain recombines TRBV27 with TRBJ2-7; 8 positions match TRBD2. Germline lookup yields CDR1 MNHEY and CDR2 SMNVEV (reference sequence). The CDR3 has 14 amino acids. V shed 5 bases and J 5 bases; nucleotides not matched to a gene: 8. The CDR3 here is CASSRGLDAHEQYF. CDR3 in DNA: TGTGCCAGCAGTAGGGGACTAGATGCCCACGAGCAGTACTTC.

The chain links TRBV5-1 to TRBJ2-7, with TRBD2 matching 9 bases. Germline lookup yields CDR1 SGHRS and CDR2 YFSETQ. The V and J ends lost 4 bases and 3 bases, in that order; junction bases with no gene match: 2. The CDR3 runs 13 residues. The chain's CDR3 is CASSPSGNYEQYF. The CDR3 coding sequence is TGCGCCAGCAGCCCTAGCGGGAACTACGAGCAGTACTTC.

This clone was counted a single time. The gene calls are TRBV7-3 and TRBJ2-2, with TRBD1 matching over 7 bases. CDR1 and CDR2 from the germline V gene are SGHTA and FQGTGA. The CDR3 is 14 residues long. V gave up 3 bases and J gave up 6 bases; unmatched junction bases: 4. CDR3 nucleotide sequence: TGTGCCAGCAGCTTGGGACAGTGGGCCGGGGAGCTGTTTTTT. Protein: CASSLGQWAGELFF. The full variable domain, with the rest looked up from reference TRBV7-3 and TRBJ2-2, is GAGVSQTPSNKVTEKGKYVELRCDPISGHTALYWYRQSLGQGPEFLIYFQGTGAADDSGLPNDRFFAVRPEGSVSTLKIQRTERGDSAVYLCASSLGQWAGELFFGEGSRLTVL.

The chain links TRBV4-3 to TRBJ1-2; TRBD1 might be the D (6 bases). V was cut by 0 bases and J by 7 bases, with 21 bases left in between. The CDR3 is 17 residues long. Germline V CDR1 and CDR2: LGHNA, YSLEER. CDR3 amino acids: CASSQDLEAGGRFGYTF. For the CDR3, the DNA is TGCGCCAGCAGCCAAGATCTGGAGGCTGGGGGCCGTTTTGGCTACACCTTC.

This chain uses TRBV29-1 with TRBJ1-5; TRBD1 is a possible D gene (5 bases). In germline, CDR1 is SQVTM, CDR2 ANQGSEA. V shed 6 bases and J shed 1 base, with 13 bases lying between them. This CDR3 comprises 14 residues. CDR3 amino acids: CSVPTGGSNQPQHF. Written as DNA, the CDR3 is TGCAGCGTCCCGACGGGGGGAAGCAATCAGCCCCAGCATTTT.

The genes are TRBV15 and TRBJ2-2; a possible D gene is TRBD2 (6 bases). V lost 8 bases, J lost 7 bases, and 11 bases lay in between. Per germline, CDR1 LNHNV and CDR2 YYDKDF (reference sequence). The CDR3 sequence is 12 residues long. CDR3 residues: CATLGTLGELFF. The CDR3 DNA sequence: TGTGCCACCCTCGGGACTCTCGGGGAGCTGTTTTTT.

This sequence joins TRBV4-1 and TRBJ1-2, with 11 bases that match TRBD1. V lost 1 base, J lost 8 bases, and 9 bases stayed unmatched. From germline, CDR1 is MGHRA and CDR2 YSYEKL. The CDR3 extends over 16 amino acids. CDR3 coding DNA: TGCGCCAGCAGCCAAGCCCCCGGACAGGGGGCGCTAGGCTACACCTTC. Encoded protein: CASSQAPGQGALGYTF.

This rearrangement joins TRBV7-9 to TRBJ1-2; TRBD1 matches at 8 bases. From germline, CDR1 is SEHNR and CDR2 FQNEAQ (reference sequence). The CDR3 is made up of 15 amino acids. The J segment lost 6 bases and the V segment lost 0 bases, leaving 6 bases of the junction unmatched. The DNA of the CDR3 is TGTGCCAGCAGCTTAGCCCCGGCACAGGGGGATGGCTACACCTTC. Residues: CASSLAPAQGDGYTF.

V and J are TRBV30 and TRBJ2-1; TRBD2 agrees at 10 bases. With 7 bases clipped from V and 0 bases from J, the junction kept 9 bases outside the gene matches. The CDR3 spans 16 residues. Germline-derived CDR1 and CDR2 are GTSNPN and SVGIG (reference sequence). CDR3 amino acids: CAYGTSVTGSYNEQFF. DNA of the CDR3: TGTGCCTACGGGACTAGCGTTACGGGCTCCTACAATGAGCAGTTCTTC.

This chain links TRBV6-5 with TRBJ1-2; TRBD1 matches at 11 bases. The ends lost 5 bases at V and 6 bases at J; junction bases unmatched: 8. The CDR3 is made up of 15 amino acids. Germline-derived CDR1 and CDR2 are MNHEY and SVGAGI. The chain's CDR3 is CASSRLWTGGDGYTF. The DNA of the CDR3 is TGTGCCAGCAGTCGACTATGGACAGGGGGCGATGGCTACACCTTC.

The chain uses TRBV6-4 and TRBJ2-3; D is ambiguous. This CDR3 region has 14 residues. Trimming took 0 bases from V and 1 from J, leaving 5 bases between them. Germline CDR1 is MRHNA and CDR2 is SNTAGT. The DNA for the CDR3 is TGTGCCAGCAGTGACTCCCAGGGCACAGATACGCAGTATTTT. This gives the protein CASSDSQGTDTQYF.

The chain employs TRBV6-1 and TRBJ1-5; D unresolved. The CDR3 totals 16 residues. Germline CDR1 MNHNS, CDR2 SASEGT. Trimming removed 2 bases from V and 4 bases from J, with 15 bases in between. The CDR3 coding sequence is TGTGCCAGCAGTGAACTCGTGGGCCCTCCGAATCAGCCCCAGCATTTT. This sequence encodes CASSELVGPPNQPQHF.

This chain links TRBV5-6 with TRBJ2-1, with D uncertain. Germline V gene lookup returns CDR1 SGHDT and CDR2 YYEEEE. The CDR3 loop spans 13 amino acids. With 4 bases removed from V and 6 bases from J, the gap between germline ends came to 11 bases. CDR3 residues: CASSPAFSNEQFF. Written as DNA, the CDR3 is TGTGCCAGCAGCCCCGCATTTAGCAATGAGCAGTTCTTC.

This chain links TRBV6-5 with TRBJ2-7; D is unclear. This CDR3 has 13 amino acids. Germline values: CDR1 MNHEY, CDR2 SVGAGI. The germline V and J ends were trimmed by 2 bases and 1 base, with 6 bases remaining between them. CDR3 sequence reads: CASSYAQSYEQYF. The CDR3 DNA sequence: TGTGCCAGCAGTTACGCCCAGTCCTACGAGCAGTACTTC.

The chain carries TRBV15 and TRBJ2-1; 7 nucleotides line up with TRBD1. J gave up 4 bases and V 0 bases, and 6 bases lay outside the gene matches. CDR3 length: 16 amino acids. The germline gives CDR1 LNHNV, CDR2 YYDKDF (reference sequence). The CDR3 is CATSREGGRIYNEQFF. The DNA of the CDR3 is TGTGCCACCAGCAGAGAAGGGGGCCGGATTTACAATGAGCAGTTCTTC.

The genes are TRBV5-1 and TRBJ1-2, with 10 bases matching TRBD1. With V trimmed by 6 bases and J by 4 bases, 12 bases remained unmatched. This CDR3 is built from 16 residues. Germline-derived CDR1 and CDR2 are SGHRS and YFSETQ. CDR3 sequence: CASTKDRGSIGYGYTF. In DNA form, the CDR3 reads TGCGCCAGCACGAAGGACAGGGGGAGTATTGGCTATGGCTACACCTTC.

V and J are TRBV6-1 and TRBJ1-2; 10 nucleotides agree with TRBD1. With 6 bases clipped from V and 10 bases from J, the junction kept 11 bases outside the gene matches. This CDR3 comprises 14 residues. Per germline, CDR1 MNHNS and CDR2 SASEGT. Here the CDR3 reads CASSPTGGRWDYTF. CDR3 in DNA: TGTGCCAGCAGCCCGACAGGGGGCCGGTGGGACTACACCTTC.